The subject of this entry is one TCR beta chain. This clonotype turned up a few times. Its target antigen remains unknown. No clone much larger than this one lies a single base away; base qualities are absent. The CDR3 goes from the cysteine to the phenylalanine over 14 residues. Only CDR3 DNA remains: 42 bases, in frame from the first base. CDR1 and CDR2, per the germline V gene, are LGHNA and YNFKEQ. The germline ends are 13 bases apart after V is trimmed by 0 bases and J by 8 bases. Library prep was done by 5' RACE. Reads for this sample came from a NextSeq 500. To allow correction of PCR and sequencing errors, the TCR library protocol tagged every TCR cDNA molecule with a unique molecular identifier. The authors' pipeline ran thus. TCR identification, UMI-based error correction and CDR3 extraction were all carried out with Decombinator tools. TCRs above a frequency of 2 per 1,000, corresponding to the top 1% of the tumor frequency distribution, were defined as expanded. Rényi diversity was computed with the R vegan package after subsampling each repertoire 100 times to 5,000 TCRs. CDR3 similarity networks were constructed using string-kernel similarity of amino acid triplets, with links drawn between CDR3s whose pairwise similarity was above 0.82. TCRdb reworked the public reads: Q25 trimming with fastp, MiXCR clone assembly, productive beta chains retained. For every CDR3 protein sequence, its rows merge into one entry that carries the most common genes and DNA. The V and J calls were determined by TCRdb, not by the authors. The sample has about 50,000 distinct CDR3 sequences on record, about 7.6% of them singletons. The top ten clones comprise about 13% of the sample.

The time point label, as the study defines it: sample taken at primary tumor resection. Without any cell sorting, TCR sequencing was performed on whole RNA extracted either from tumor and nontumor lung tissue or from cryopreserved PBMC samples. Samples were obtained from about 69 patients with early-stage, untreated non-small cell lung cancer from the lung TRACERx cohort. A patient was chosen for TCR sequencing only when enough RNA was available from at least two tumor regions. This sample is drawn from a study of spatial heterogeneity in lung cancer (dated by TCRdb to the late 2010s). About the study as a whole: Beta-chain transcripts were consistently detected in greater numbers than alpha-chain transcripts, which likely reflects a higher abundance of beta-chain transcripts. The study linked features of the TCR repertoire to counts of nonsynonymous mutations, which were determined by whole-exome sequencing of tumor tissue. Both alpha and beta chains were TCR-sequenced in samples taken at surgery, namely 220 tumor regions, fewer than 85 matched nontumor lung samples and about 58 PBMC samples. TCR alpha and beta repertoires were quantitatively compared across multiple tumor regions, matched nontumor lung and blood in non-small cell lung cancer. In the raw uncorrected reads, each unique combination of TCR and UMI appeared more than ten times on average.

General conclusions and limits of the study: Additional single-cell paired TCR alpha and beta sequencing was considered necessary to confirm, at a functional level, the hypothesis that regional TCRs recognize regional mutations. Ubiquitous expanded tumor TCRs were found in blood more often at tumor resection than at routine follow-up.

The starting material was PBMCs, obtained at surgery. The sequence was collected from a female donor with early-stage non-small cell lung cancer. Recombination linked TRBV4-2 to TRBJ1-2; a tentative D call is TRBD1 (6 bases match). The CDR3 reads CASSQDRGRGGYTF. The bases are TGTGCCAGCAGCCAAGATCGGGGGCGCGGGGGCTACACCTTC.